This entry lists 20 T cell receptor beta chains sequenced from one sample in a study of regulatory T cells in long-lasting Graves disease. Time point: newly diagnosed GD, antithyroid drugs for less than 3 months. The TCR library was prepared using RNA isolated from PBMCs. The TCR beta library used iRepertoire HTBI primers with Arm-PCR amplification of CDR3. TCRdb fed the multiplex PCR reads into MiXCR, producing one record per CDR3 protein. Seen here are about 430,000 distinct CDR3 sequences, roughly 15% observed once, and the top ten hold about 8.3%. These data also formed part of another study, on T cells in Graves' hyperthyroidism and ophthalmopathy.

This specimen was peripheral blood mononuclear cells (PBMCs), taken at new diagnosis, from a patient treated with antithyroid drugs. The source of these receptors is a woman aged 40 to 55 with Graves disease.

This clonotype was counted a few times. This chain uses TRBV10-3 with TRBJ1-2; unclear D gene. The CDR3 sequence is 12 residues long. With 3 bases removed from V and 4 bases from J, the gap between germline ends came to 6 bases. Germline loops: CDR1 ENHRY, CDR2 SYGVKD. CDR3 residues: CAISEGSYGYTF. In DNA, the CDR3 is TGTGCCATCAGTGAAGGAAGCTATGGCTACACCTTC.

The chain combines TRBV19 with TRBJ2-3, with a possible D match to TRBD2 (6 bases). There are 15 residues in the CDR3. Germline V CDR1 and CDR2: LNHDA, SQIVND (reference sequence). Trimming pared 5 bases from V and 2 bases from J, leaving 14 bases between. The CDR3 here is CASSLLARATDTQYF. For the CDR3, the DNA is TGTGCCAGTAGTCTCCTAGCGAGAGCCACAGATACGCAGTATTTT. Supplemented by reference TRBV19 and TRBJ2-3, the full variable domain reads DGGITQSPKYLFRKEGQNVTLSCEQNLNHDAMYWYRQDPGQGLRLIYYSQIVNDFQKGDIAEGYSVSREKKESFPLTVTSAQKNPTAFYLCASSLLARATDTQYFGPGTRLTVL.

This clonotype was counted ten times or more. The rearrangement joins TRBV28 to TRBJ2-7; D is unresolved. The length of the CDR3 is 13 residues. From germline, CDR1 is MDHEN and CDR2 SYDVKM. Trimming removed 5 bases at V and 7 bases at J, with 15 bases between. CDR3 sequence: CASSGGFMREQYF. CDR3 DNA: TGTGCCAGCAGTGGCGGATTTATGAGGGAGCAGTACTTC.

Of note for this clonotype: Sequence at one end of the junction differs from germline and may be a read error. J is TRBJ2-7 and V is TRBV27, with TRBD2 identical over 10 bases. Germline values: CDR1 MNHEY, CDR2 SMNVEV (reference sequence). The CDR3 is made up of 15 amino acids. CDR3 amino acids: CACSAASGSRYEQYF. In nucleotides, the CDR3 is TGTGCCTGCAGTGCTGCTAGCGGGAGTCGTTACGAGCAGTACTTC.

This clonotype was picked up a small number of times. The chain carries TRBV7-6 and TRBJ1-4; D may be TRBD1 (5 bases). V was cut by 2 bases and J by 8 bases, with 9 bases left in between. Germline V gene data show CDR1 as SGHVS and CDR2 as FNYEAQ. This CDR3 comprises 13 residues. This chain's CDR3 is CASSLFRGEKLFF. CDR3 coding DNA: TGTGCCAGCAGCTTATTCCGGGGGGAAAAACTGTTTTTT.

Ten or more counts support this clonotype. V gene TRBV6-5 combines with J gene TRBJ2-1; D might be TRBD2 (6 bases). The CDR3 loop spans 15 amino acids. Deletions cut 2 bases from V and 8 bases from J, with 16 bases between. From germline, CDR1 is MNHEY and CDR2 SVGAGI. CDR3 protein: CASSYEIAAGDEQFF. The CDR3 nucleotides are TGTGCCAGCAGTTACGAGATAGCGGCGGGCGATGAGCAGTTCTTC.

The chain joins TRBV27 to TRBJ2-3, with 10 bases identical to TRBD2. The germline CDR1 and CDR2 sequences are MNHEY and SMNVEV (reference sequence). This CDR3 spans 17 amino acids. Germline trimming cut 10 bases from V and 3 bases from J; bases unmatched to any gene: 16. The CDR3 reads CANSIAGGKWRTDTQYF. CDR3 in DNA: TGTGCCAATTCTATAGCGGGAGGAAAGTGGAGAACAGATACGCAGTATTTT.

As concerns this clonotype: A much larger clone sits a single nucleotide away, making a read error possible. V usage is TRBV15 and J usage is TRBJ2-7; 10 positions agree with TRBD2. V shed 6 bases and J 7 bases; nucleotides not matched to a gene: 12. The CDR3 loop spans 15 amino acids. The V gene's germline CDR1 is LNHNV and CDR2 YYDKDF (reference sequence). CDR3 DNA: TGTGCCACCAGAGCCGGACTAGCGGACTACAATGAGCAGTACTTC. Residues: CATRAGLADYNEQYF.

This clonotype was found many times. The chain carries TRBV6-1 and TRBJ2-7; tentatively, D is TRBD2 (5 bases). The germline gives CDR1 MNHNS, CDR2 SASEGT. This CDR3 comprises 12 residues. Trimming removed 2 bases at V and 7 bases at J, with 9 bases between. The CDR3 region is CASSELRDEQYF. The CDR3 bases are TGTGCCAGCAGTGAACTTCGGGATGAGCAGTACTTC.

As concerns this clonotype: A read error is possible here, since a much larger clone lies one base away. The CDR3 DNA reads TGTGCCAGCAGTTTAGCTGCAACTAATGAAAAACTGTTTTTT. Its protein product is CASSLAATNEKLFF. This sequence joins TRBV28 and TRBJ1-4; D is ambiguous. V dropped 2 bases and J dropped 0 bases, with 4 bases sitting between them. Looked up from germline, CDR1 is MDHEN and CDR2 is SYDVKM. This CDR3 is 14 amino acids long.

This clonotype was seen at least ten times. This sequence joins TRBV11-2 and TRBJ2-1; 8 nucleotides agree with TRBD1. V dropped 6 bases and J dropped 5; count of bases not matched to a gene: 12. Germline CDR1 SGHAT, CDR2 FQNNGV. The CDR3 runs to 16 residues. CDR3 loop: CASRSPRGQLDNEQFF. For the CDR3, the DNA is TGTGCCAGCAGATCCCCCAGGGGGCAACTCGACAATGAGCAGTTCTTC.

This clonotype has ten or more counts. DNA of the CDR3: TGTGCCAGCAGCTCCCCCGGACGGGATTACGAGCAGTACTTC. Amino acid sequence: CASSSPGRDYEQYF. The gene calls are TRBV11-2 and TRBJ2-7; D possibly corresponds to TRBD2 (5 bases). Germline-derived CDR1 and CDR2 are SGHAT and FQNNGV. The CDR3 sequence is 14 residues long. V dropped 4 bases and J dropped 4 bases, with 14 bases sitting between them. The full variable domain, with the rest looked up from reference TRBV11-2 and TRBJ2-7, is EAGVAQSPRYKIIEKRQSVAFWCNPISGHATLYWYQQILGQGPKLLIQFQNNGVVDDSQLPKDRFSAERLKGVDSTLKIQPAKLEDSAVYLCASSSPGRDYEQYFGPGTRLTVT.

This clonotype was counted a few times. The chain combines TRBV4-1 with TRBJ1-1; D is ambiguous. Germline CDR1 and CDR2: MGHRA and YSYEKL. CDR3 length: 18 residues. With 2 bases removed from V and 2 bases from J, the gap between germline ends came to 21 bases. For the CDR3, the DNA is TGCGCCAGCAGCCAACCCTGGCCGAGGACGGAGAAAAACACTGAAGCTTTCTTT. Translating gives CASSQPWPRTEKNTEAFF.

This clonotype was found many times. The chain employs TRBV9 and TRBJ1-2, with a possible D match to TRBD1 (5 bases). Trimming stripped 4 bases from V and 4 bases from J, with 17 bases between. CDR1 is SGDLS, CDR2 YYNGEE, per germline. This CDR3 is 15 amino acids long. CDR3 nucleotide sequence: TGTGCCAGCAGCTCCCCTACAGGAAAGGGCTATGGCTACACCTTC. This gives the protein CASSSPTGKGYGYTF.

This clonotype has more than one count but fewer than ten. V and J are TRBV4-3 and TRBJ2-5; 10 bases align to TRBD2. Trimming at V came to 1 base and at J to 1 base, leaving 6 bases not matched to a gene. The CDR3 totals 17 residues. CDR1 LGHNA and CDR2 YSLEER come from the germline V gene. The CDR3 here is CASSQGLAGATQETQYF. The CDR3, as DNA: TGCGCCAGCAGCCAAGGGCTAGCGGGAGCCACCCAAGAGACCCAGTACTTC.

In nucleotides, the CDR3 is TGTGCCAGCTCACCACCGGGACTAGCGGGAGGCCCCAAGGGTGAGCAGTTCTTC. It translates to CASSPPGLAGGPKGEQFF. This chain uses TRBV28 with TRBJ2-1, with TRBD2 matching 15 bases. V was pared by 8 bases and J by 9 bases, with 17 bases of the junction left unmatched. Germline CDR1 reads MDHEN; CDR2 reads SYDVKM. CDR3 length: 18 amino acids.

This clonotype appeared many times. A read error may produce the germline difference seen at one junction end. V gene TRBV7-3 combines with J gene TRBJ2-7; D not certain. The CDR3 contains 12 residues. Germline V CDR1 and CDR2: SGHTA, FQGTGA. CDR3 in amino acids: CASRLTAYEQYF. The CDR3 bases are TGTGCCAGCAGATTAACAGCCTACGAGCAGTACTTC. The full variable domain, with the rest looked up from reference TRBV7-3 and TRBJ2-7, is GAGVSQTPSNKVTEKGKYVELRCDPISGHTALYWYRQSLGQGPEFLIYFQGTGAADDSGLPNDRFFAVRPEGSVSTLKIQRTERGDSAVYLCASRLTAYEQYFGPGTRLTVT.

This clonotype was picked up many times. The chain has TRBV12-3 or TRBV12-4 and TRBJ2-3; D unresolved. V lost 4 bases and J 0 bases, leaving 8 bases between the germline ends. CDR3 length: 14 residues. CDR3 nucleotides: TGTGCCAGCAGTTCTCGTTGGAGCACAGATACGCAGTATTTT. Translated: CASSSRWSTDTQYF.

This sequence joins TRBV12-5 and TRBJ2-2; possible D gene TRBD1, 6 bases. V lost 3 bases and J lost 8, with 19 bases in between. This CDR3 contains 16 residues. CDR1 and CDR2 from the germline V gene are LGHNT and FRNRAP. The DNA for the CDR3 is TGTGCTAGTGGTTTTTCCAGGGGCGACTTTGGGGGGGAGCTGTTTTTT. It is translated as CASGFSRGDFGGELFF. The full variable domain, rest sourced from reference TRBV12-5 and TRBJ2-2, is DARVTQTPRHKVTEMGQEVTMRCQPILGHNTVFWYRQTMMQGLELLAYFRNRAPLDDSGMPKDRFSAEMPDATLATLKIQPSEPRDSAVYFCASGFSRGDFGGELFFGEGSRLTVL.

This clonotype was observed a few times. The chain uses TRBV5-1 and TRBJ2-3, with 9 bases matching TRBD2. CDR3 size: 18 residues. The germline CDR1 and CDR2 sequences are SGHRS and YFSETQ. Germline trimming cut 0 bases from V and 5 bases from J; bases unmatched to any gene: 13. In DNA form, the CDR3 reads TGCGCCAGCAGCTTGGTAGGGCTCGGGACTAGCCGTGGAGATACGCAGTATTTT. The encoded protein is CASSLVGLGTSRGDTQYF.